In this sample, the clone carrying this TCR beta chain turned up many times. The antigen is unknown. The sequence runs out 3 residues before the end of the CDR3; the remainder is reconstructed from the germline J gene. Trimming cost V 3 bases and J 1 base, with 7 bases left between them. The V gene's germline CDR1 is SEHNR and CDR2 FQNEAQ (reference sequence). This CDR3 contains 13 residues. This table comes from immunoSEQ multiplex PCR, and its TCRdb copy is limited to in-frame clones, with some not included. The sample counts 45,000 to 55,000 clones, none seen once; the ten largest own approximately 5.5%. The data originate from a study of T cell clonality in common variable immunodeficiency. Study observations and caveats: The cause of increased CVID clonality remains unclear without subpopulation sequencing.

This chain joins TRBV7-9 and TRBJ2-7; weak D call: TRBD1 (6 bases). This clonotype was sampled from a person aged 18 to 69 in good health. Sequencing input: peripheral blood mononuclear cells. CDR3 sequence: CASSFGQSYEQYF. The sequenced part of the CDR3 DNA is TGTGCCAGCAGCTTCGGACAGTCCTACGAG. Together with reference TRBV7-9 and TRBJ2-7, the CDR3 gives the full variable domain: DTGVSQNPRHKITKRGQNVTFRCDPISEHNRLYWYRQTLGQGPEFLTYFQNEAQLEKSRLLSDRFSAERPKGSFSTLEIQRTEQGDSAMYLCASSFGQSYEQYFGPGTRLTVT.